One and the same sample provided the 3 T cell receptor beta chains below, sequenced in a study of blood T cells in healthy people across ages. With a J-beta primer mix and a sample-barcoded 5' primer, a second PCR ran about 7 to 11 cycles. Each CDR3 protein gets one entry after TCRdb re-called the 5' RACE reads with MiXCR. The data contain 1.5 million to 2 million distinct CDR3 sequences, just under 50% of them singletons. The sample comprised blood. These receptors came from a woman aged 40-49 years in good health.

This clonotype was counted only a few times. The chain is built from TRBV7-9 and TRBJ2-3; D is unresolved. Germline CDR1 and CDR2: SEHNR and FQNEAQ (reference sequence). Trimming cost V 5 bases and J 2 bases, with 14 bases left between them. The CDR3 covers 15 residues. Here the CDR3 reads CASSQRLPTTDTQYF. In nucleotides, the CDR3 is TGTGCCAGCAGCCAACGCCTCCCTACCACAGATACGCAGTATTTT.

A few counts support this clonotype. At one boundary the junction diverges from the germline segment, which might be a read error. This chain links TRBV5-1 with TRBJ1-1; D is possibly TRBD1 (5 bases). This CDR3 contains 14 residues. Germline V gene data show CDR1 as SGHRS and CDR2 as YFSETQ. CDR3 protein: CASSPGTPNTEAFF. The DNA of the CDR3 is TGTGCCAGCAGCCCCGGGACTCCGAACACTGAAGCTTTCTTT.

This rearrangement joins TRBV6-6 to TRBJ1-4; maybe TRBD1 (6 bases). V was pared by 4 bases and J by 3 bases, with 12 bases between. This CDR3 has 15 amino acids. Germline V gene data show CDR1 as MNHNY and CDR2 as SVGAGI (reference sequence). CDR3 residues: CASSSRGLSNEKLFF. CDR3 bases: TGTGCCAGCAGTTCCAGGGGTCTTTCTAATGAAAAACTGTTTTTT.